This TCR beta chain was sequenced in a study of Ad26.COV2.S vaccination and SARS-CoV-2 variants. Overall study context: Ad26.COV2.S given intramuscularly, once or twice 56 days apart. Study-level results: Substantial breadth was reported for post-vaccination spike-specific CD8+ and CD4+ T cells. Placebo recipients had lower spike-specific TCR breadth than vaccine recipients.

Documented treatment: about 20 received Ad26.COV2.S at low or high dose, single or two shots; a few received placebo; per-sample allocation not given. Samples came from day 63 after the first vaccine or placebo injection. The protocol was immunoSEQ multiplex PCR, while the TCRdb copy is restricted to in-frame clones and leaves out a portion. Of fewer than 900,000 clones in the sample, more than 70% were seen once. Comments on this clone: Its target is unknown.

This CDR3 is 12 amino acids long. V lost 4 bases to trimming and J lost 6 bases, with 7 bases between them. Sequences were derived from peripheral blood, sampled in a trial of Ad26.COV2.S vaccine versus placebo. The source is a person aged 18-65 years who received the Ad26.COV2.S COVID-19 vaccine or a placebo. The chain joins TRBV12-3 or TRBV12-4 to TRBJ1-5; D not resolved. The CDR3 reads CASSSNRQPQHF. In DNA form, the CDR3 reads TGTGCCAGCAGTTCTAACCGTCAGCCCCAGCATTTT.